What follows are 26 T cell receptor beta chains derived from one specimen sequenced in a study of blood T cell repertoires in COVID-19. Generated by immunoSEQ multiplex PCR, the TCRdb table keeps only in-frame clones and is missing some. The top ten hold 2% to 2.5% of the sample, which has about 30,000 clones, about 90% seen once. The sequencing input was peripheral blood. These receptors were taken from a man between 50 and 59 years old with active COVID-19.

The chain uses TRBV18 and TRBJ1-1; the D gene is possibly TRBD1 (6 bases). V was clipped by 4 bases and J by 8 bases, with 14 bases between them. The germline V gene encodes CDR1 KGHSH and CDR2 LQKENI. This CDR3 comprises 13 residues. The CDR3 is CASSQTGTSEAFF. The CDR3 region has the DNA TGTGCCAGCTCACAAACCGGGACATCAGAAGCTTTCTTT.

The chain has TRBV29-1 and TRBJ1-1; D not certain. The CDR3 consists of 12 residues. Germline CDR1 reads SQVTM; CDR2 reads ANQGSEA. The V end was cut by 7 bases, the J end by 0 bases, with 9 bases between. In DNA, the CDR3 is TGCAGCGGCCTGACTGTGAACACTGAAGCTTTCTTT. Its protein product is CSGLTVNTEAFF.

The table lists this clone with a count of one. This rearrangement joins TRBV3-1 (or the pseudogene TRBV3-2) to TRBJ2-3, with 10 bases identical to TRBD2. The V gene end was trimmed by 3 bases and the J gene end by 5 bases; junction bases not matched to a gene: 8. The CDR3 has 16 residues. Germline values: CDR1 LGHDT, CDR2 YNNKEL (reference sequence). The CDR3 coding sequence is TGTGCCAGCAGCCAGGCTAGCGGGGGAATTTTAGATACGCAGTATTTT. Protein product: CASSQASGGILDTQYF.

This chain connects TRBV11-2 to TRBJ1-2; D unclear. The ends were cut back, 1 base at V and 11 bases at J, with 11 bases in the middle. The CDR3 loop spans 12 amino acids. Germline loops: CDR1 SGHAT, CDR2 FQNNGV. In nucleotides, the CDR3 is TGTGCCAGCAGCTTAGGGGCCCTTGGGTACACCTTC. Translating gives CASSLGALGYTF.

V and J are TRBV11-2 and TRBJ2-2, with 10 bases aligning to TRBD2. Germline loops: CDR1 SGHAT, CDR2 FQNNGV. The CDR3 has 16 residues. The V segment lost 0 bases and the J segment 4 bases; nucleotides outside the gene matches: 2. CDR3 nucleotide sequence: TGTGCCAGCAGCTTAGAGCTAGCGGGGGCCACCGGGGAGCTGTTTTTT. Translating gives CASSLELAGATGELFF.

The chain links TRBV19 to TRBJ1-2, with 10 bases lining up with TRBD1. The CDR3 is 16 amino acids. Germline assignment: CDR1 LNHDA and CDR2 SQIVND (reference sequence). The V and J ends lost 4 bases and 6 bases, in that order; junction bases with no gene match: 11. The CDR3 DNA is TGTGCCAGTAGTACCAAACCGGGACAGGGGTACAATGGCTACACCTTC. As protein: CASSTKPGQGYNGYTF.

This clone was seen once. The chain couples TRBV30 to TRBJ1-1; the match to TRBD1 covers 9 bases. Trimming removed 0 bases from V and 6 bases from J; junction bases left unmatched: 11. The CDR3 runs to 16 residues. Germline V gene sequence: CDR1 GTSNPN, CDR2 SVGIG (reference sequence). The CDR3 coding sequence is TGTGCCTGGAGTGTCAGAAGGACAGGGGATCTCTCTGAAGCTTTCTTT. Translation gives CAWSVRRTGDLSEAFF. Together with reference TRBV30 and TRBJ1-1, the CDR3 gives the full variable domain: SQTIHQWPATLVQPVGSPLSLECTVEGTSNPNLYWYRQAAGRGLQLLFYSVGIGQISSEVPQNLSASRPQDRQFILSSKKLLLSDSGFYLCAWSVRRTGDLSEAFFGQGTRLTVV.

CDR3 region: CASSQVSAGSTDTQYF. CDR3 nucleotides: TGTGCCAGCAGCCAAGTATCAGCGGGGAGCACAGATACGCAGTATTTT. The chain uses TRBV3-1 (or the pseudogene TRBV3-2) and TRBJ2-3; 7 bases are shared with TRBD2. Per the germline V gene, CDR1 is LGHDT and CDR2 is YNNKEL (reference sequence). The CDR3 sequence is 16 residues long. Trimming removed 1 base from V and 0 bases from J; junction bases left unmatched: 4.

V gene TRBV2 combines with J gene TRBJ2-3; 8 nucleotides line up with TRBD1. J gave up 0 bases and V 2 bases, and 7 bases lay outside the gene matches. This CDR3 is 17 amino acids long. The germline CDR1 and CDR2 sequences are SNHLY and FYNNEI. The CDR3 sequence is CASSERQGPSSTDTQYF. The CDR3 DNA reads as TGTGCCAGCAGTGAAAGACAGGGGCCCTCTAGCACAGATACGCAGTATTTT.

The V and J genes are TRBV19 and TRBJ1-2, with D maybe TRBD1 (6 bases). The V gene's germline CDR1 is LNHDA and CDR2 SQIVND (reference sequence). Between the trimmed V and J ends, which lost 7 bases and 4 bases, there was a span of 19 bases. The CDR3 totals 15 residues. The CDR3 loop reads CASTTLGAGGYGYTF. CDR3 bases: TGTGCCAGTACCACCTTGGGGGCAGGCGGCTATGGCTACACCTTC.

V usage is TRBV28 and J usage is TRBJ2-7, with D perhaps matching TRBD2 (5 bases). Trimming left V 1 base short and J 3 bases short, with 13 bases between. The CDR3 totals 15 residues. The germline V gene encodes CDR1 MDHEN and CDR2 SYDVKM. CDR3 sequence reads: CASSLSPFAGYEQYF. CDR3 sequence (DNA): TGTGCCAGCAGTTTATCCCCCTTTGCGGGCTACGAGCAGTACTTC.

The rearrangement uses TRBV19 and TRBJ2-1, with 12 bases aligning to TRBD2. Germline CDR1 reads LNHDA; CDR2 reads SQIVND (reference sequence). The CDR3 has 18 residues. The ends lost 5 bases at V and 9 bases at J; junction bases unmatched: 17. In nucleotides, the CDR3 is TGTGCCAGTAGTCGGTTGGGACGGCTAGCGGGAGGGCCTGTTGAGCAGTTCTTC. Translating it yields CASSRLGRLAGGPVEQFF.

This clone was seen a single time. This chain uses TRBV6-1 with TRBJ2-3; D remains ambiguous. Germline CDR1 reads MNHNS; CDR2 reads SASEGT. V shed 2 bases and J shed 0 bases, with 6 bases lying between them. This CDR3 comprises 14 residues. CDR3 in DNA: TGTGCCAGCAGTGAAAACTCCAGCACAGATACGCAGTATTTT. Encoded protein: CASSENSSTDTQYF.

J is TRBJ2-5 and V is TRBV14, with 10 positions matching TRBD2. In germline, CDR1 is SGHDN, CDR2 FVKESK. V dropped 0 bases and J dropped 5; count of bases not matched to a gene: 15. The CDR3 extends over 19 amino acids. CDR3: CASSQEVPPGTSDTETQYF. The CDR3 DNA reads as TGTGCCAGCAGCCAAGAAGTTCCACCGGGGACTAGCGACACGGAGACCCAGTACTTC.

V and J are TRBV6-4 and TRBJ1-2; D call uncertain. The germline V gene has CDR1 MRHNA and CDR2 SNTAGT. With 1 base removed from V and 7 bases from J, the gap between germline ends came to 7 bases. The CDR3 contains 12 residues. The CDR3 region is CASSDYGGGYTF. The CDR3 DNA reads as TGTGCCAGCAGTGACTATGGCGGTGGCTACACCTTC.

The chain employs TRBV19 and TRBJ2-5; no definite D call. This CDR3 is 17 amino acids long. Per the germline V gene, CDR1 is LNHDA and CDR2 is SQIVND (reference sequence). V lost 4 bases and J 4 bases, leaving 22 bases between the germline ends. The CDR3 spells CASSSPVSSYHRETQYF. CDR3 nucleotides: TGTGCCAGTAGTAGCCCAGTTAGCAGCTACCACCGAGAGACCCAGTACTTC. Looking up the rest from reference TRBV19 and TRBJ2-5 gives the full variable domain: DGGITQSPKYLFRKEGQNVTLSCEQNLNHDAMYWYRQDPGQGLRLIYYSQIVNDFQKGDIAEGYSVSREKKESFPLTVTSAQKNPTAFYLCASSSPVSSYHRETQYFGPGTRLLVL.

This clone was observed a few times. The chain joins TRBV7-9 to TRBJ1-1; D unclear. The ends were cut back, 1 base at V and 10 bases at J, with 7 bases in the middle. CDR1 SEHNR and CDR2 FQNEAQ come from the germline V gene (reference sequence). The CDR3 is 11 residues long. The CDR3 DNA reads as TGTGCCAGCAGCTTAGAGCCGGGAGCTTTCTTT. Amino acid sequence: CASSLEPGAFF.

The chain joins TRBV29-1 to TRBJ1-1, with D perhaps TRBD1 (5 bases). V lost 5 bases and J 3 bases, leaving 10 bases between the germline ends. Germline V gene data show CDR1 as SQVTM and CDR2 as ANQGSEA. The CDR3 sequence is 12 residues long. CDR3 region: CSVFGGDTEAFF. The CDR3 DNA reads as TGCAGCGTTTTCGGGGGAGACACTGAAGCTTTCTTT.

This clone was picked up a small number of times. V usage is TRBV15 and J usage is TRBJ2-1; 7 bases line up with TRBD2. The germline V gene has CDR1 LNHNV and CDR2 YYDKDF (reference sequence). This CDR3 comprises 14 residues. The V and J ends lost 2 bases and 8 bases, in that order; junction bases with no gene match: 6. The CDR3 DNA sequence: TGTGCCACCAGCAGACGGGTGGGGGGGGATGAGCAGTTCTTC. Translated: CATSRRVGGDEQFF.

This chain uses TRBV7-2 with TRBJ2-5; TRBD2 matches 10 bases. V shed 3 bases and J 5 bases; nucleotides not matched to a gene: 6. This CDR3 is built from 15 residues. Germline lookup yields CDR1 SGHTA and CDR2 FQGNSA. The CDR3 bases are TGTGCCAGCAGCTTCACTAGCGGGATGTGGGAGACCCAGTACTTC. It is translated as CASSFTSGMWETQYF.

The rearrangement joins TRBV10-3 to TRBJ2-7, with TRBD2 matching 8 bases. Unmatched junction bases numbered 13, after V lost 10 bases and J lost 5 bases. The CDR3 covers 14 residues. The germline gives CDR1 ENHRY, CDR2 SYGVKD. In DNA, the CDR3 is TGTGCCACGGCGGATGGACTAGCCTTAAACGAGCAGTACTTC. Translation: CATADGLALNEQYF.

This sequence joins TRBV11-2 and TRBJ2-2; 8 nucleotides agree with TRBD2. V shed 5 bases and J 8 bases; nucleotides not matched to a gene: 10. This CDR3 region has 15 residues. The V gene's germline CDR1 is SGHAT and CDR2 FQNNGV. CDR3 sequence reads: CASSLLGGASGELFF. CDR3 bases: TGTGCCAGCAGCCTTCTCGGGGGGGCCTCTGGGGAGCTGTTTTTT.

This clone was counted a single time. The V gene is TRBV5-1, the J gene TRBJ1-5; no reliable D call. This CDR3 has 14 residues. Germline CDR1 is SGHRS and CDR2 is YFSETQ. V gave up 0 bases and J gave up 0 bases, with 4 bases separating them. Here the CDR3 reads CASSLDSSNQPQHF. The CDR3 coding sequence is TGCGCCAGCAGCTTGGACAGTAGCAATCAGCCCCAGCATTTT.

The V call is TRBV18, the J call TRBJ1-4; 7 bases match TRBD1. Germline CDR1 is KGHSH and CDR2 is LQKENI. V lost 5 bases to trimming and J lost 8 bases; unmatched junction nucleotides: 5. CDR3 size: 13 residues. The CDR3 DNA follows: TGTGCCAGCTCAAAAGGACAGGCCGAAAAACTGTTTTTT. It is translated as CASSKGQAEKLFF. Full variable domain (outside the CDR3, taken from reference TRBV18 and TRBJ1-4): NAGVMQNPRHLVRRRGQEARLRCSPMKGHSHVYWYRQLPEEGLKFMVYLQKENIIDESGMPKERFSAEFPKEGPSILRIQQVVRGDSAAYFCASSKGQAEKLFFGSGTQLSVL.

The rearrangement joins TRBV7-2 to TRBJ2-7; D is uncertain. CDR1 and CDR2 (germline): SGHTA, FQGNSA. Between the trimmed V and J ends, which lost 4 bases and 4 bases, there was a span of 8 bases. This CDR3 region has 12 residues. This CDR3 is CASSSEMYEQYF. CDR3 sequence (DNA): TGTGCCAGCAGCTCCGAGATGTACGAGCAGTACTTC.

The chain employs TRBV21-1 and TRBJ2-7; TRBD2, the table's D call, was not compared with the DNA. TRBV21-1 is assigned pseudogene status. This CDR3 has 19 residues. The CDR3 spells CASSKECQTSGRSSYEQYF. DNA of the CDR3: TGTGCCAGCAGCAAAGAGTGCCAGACTAGCGGGAGGTCCTCCTACGAGCAGTACTTC.